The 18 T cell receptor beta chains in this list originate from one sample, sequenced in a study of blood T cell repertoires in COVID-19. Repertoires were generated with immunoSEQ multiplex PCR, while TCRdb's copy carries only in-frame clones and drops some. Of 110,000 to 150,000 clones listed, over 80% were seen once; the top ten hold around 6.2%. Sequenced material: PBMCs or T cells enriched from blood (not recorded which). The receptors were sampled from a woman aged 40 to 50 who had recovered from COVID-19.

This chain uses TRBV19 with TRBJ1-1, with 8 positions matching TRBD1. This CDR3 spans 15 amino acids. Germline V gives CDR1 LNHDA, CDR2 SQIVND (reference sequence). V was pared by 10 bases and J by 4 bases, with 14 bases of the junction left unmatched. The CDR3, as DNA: TGTGCCACCCTGAGATTTCAGGGGGCGACCACTGAAGCTTTCTTT. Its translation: CATLRFQGATTEAFF.

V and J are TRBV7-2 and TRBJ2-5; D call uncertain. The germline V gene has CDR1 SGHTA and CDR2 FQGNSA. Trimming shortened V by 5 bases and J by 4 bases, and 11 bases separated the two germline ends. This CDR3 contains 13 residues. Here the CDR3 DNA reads TGTGCCAGCAGCGGTGCCGTACTAGAGACCCAGTACTTC. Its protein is CASSGAVLETQYF.

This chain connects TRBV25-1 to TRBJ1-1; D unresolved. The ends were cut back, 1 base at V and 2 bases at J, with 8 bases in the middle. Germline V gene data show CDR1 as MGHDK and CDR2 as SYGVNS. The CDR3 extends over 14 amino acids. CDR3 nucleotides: TGTGCCAGCAGTGAATTTGGCAGTAACACTGAAGCTTTCTTT. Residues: CASSEFGSNTEAFF. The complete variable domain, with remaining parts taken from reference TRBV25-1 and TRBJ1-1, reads EADIYQTPRYLVIGTGKKITLECSQTMGHDKMYWYQQDPGMELHLIHYSYGVNSTEKGDLSSESTVSRIRTEHFPLTLESARPSHTSQYLCASSEFGSNTEAFFGQGTRLTVV.

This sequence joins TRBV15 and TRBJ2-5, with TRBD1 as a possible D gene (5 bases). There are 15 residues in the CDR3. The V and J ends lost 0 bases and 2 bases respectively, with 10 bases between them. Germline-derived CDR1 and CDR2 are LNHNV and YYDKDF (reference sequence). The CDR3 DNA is TGTGCCACCAGCAGAGACCTACAGGAACAAGAGACCCAGTACTTC. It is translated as CATSRDLQEQETQYF.

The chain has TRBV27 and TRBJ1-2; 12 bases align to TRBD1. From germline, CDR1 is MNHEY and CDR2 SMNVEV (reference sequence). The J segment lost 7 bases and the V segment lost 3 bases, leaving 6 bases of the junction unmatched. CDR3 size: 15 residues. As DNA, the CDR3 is TGTGCCAGCAGTTTCGGGACAGGGGGCGCGGGTGGCTACACCTTC. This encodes CASSFGTGGAGGYTF.

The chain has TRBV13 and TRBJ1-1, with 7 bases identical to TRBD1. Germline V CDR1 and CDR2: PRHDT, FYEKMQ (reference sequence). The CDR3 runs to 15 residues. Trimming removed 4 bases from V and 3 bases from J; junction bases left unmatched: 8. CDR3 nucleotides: TGTGCCAGCAGCTCCTCCGGGCAGGGGGACACTGAAGCTTTCTTT. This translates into CASSSSGQGDTEAFF.

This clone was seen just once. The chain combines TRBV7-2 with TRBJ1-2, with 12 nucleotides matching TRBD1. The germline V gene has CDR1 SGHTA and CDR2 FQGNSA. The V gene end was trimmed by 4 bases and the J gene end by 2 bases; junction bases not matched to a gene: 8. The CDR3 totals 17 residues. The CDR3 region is CASSSPGTGGANYGYTF. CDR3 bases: TGTGCCAGCAGCTCACCCGGGACAGGGGGCGCGAACTATGGCTACACCTTC.

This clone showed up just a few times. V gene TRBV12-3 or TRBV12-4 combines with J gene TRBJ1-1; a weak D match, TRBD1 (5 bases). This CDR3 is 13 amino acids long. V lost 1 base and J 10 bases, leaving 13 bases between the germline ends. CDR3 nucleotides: TGTGCCAGCAGTTTAGGAGCAGGGTTTGGAGCTTTCTTT. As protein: CASSLGAGFGAFF.

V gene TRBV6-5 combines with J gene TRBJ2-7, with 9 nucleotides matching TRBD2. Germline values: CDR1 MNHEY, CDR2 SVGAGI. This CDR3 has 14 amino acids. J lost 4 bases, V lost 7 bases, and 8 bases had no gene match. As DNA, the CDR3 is TGTGCCAGCAAGGTGGCGGGGGGGAGGTACGAGCAGTACTTC. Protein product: CASKVAGGRYEQYF.

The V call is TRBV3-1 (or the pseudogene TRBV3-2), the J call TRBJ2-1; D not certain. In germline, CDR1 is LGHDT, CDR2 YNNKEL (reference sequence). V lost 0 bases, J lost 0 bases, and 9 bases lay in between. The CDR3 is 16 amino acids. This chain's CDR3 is CASSQDPAGSYNEQFF. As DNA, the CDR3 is TGTGCCAGCAGCCAAGACCCAGCAGGCTCCTACAATGAGCAGTTCTTC.

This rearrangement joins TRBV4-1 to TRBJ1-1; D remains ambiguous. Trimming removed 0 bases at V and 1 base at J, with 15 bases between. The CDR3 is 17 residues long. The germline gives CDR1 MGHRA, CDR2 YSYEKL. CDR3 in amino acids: CASSQDTGIRGNTEAFF. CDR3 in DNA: TGCGCCAGCAGCCAAGACACGGGGATTAGAGGGAACACTGAAGCTTTCTTT.

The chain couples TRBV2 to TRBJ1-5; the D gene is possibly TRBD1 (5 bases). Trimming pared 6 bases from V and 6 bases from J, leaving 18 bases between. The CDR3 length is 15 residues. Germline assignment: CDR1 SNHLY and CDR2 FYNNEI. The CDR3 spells CASRDTLGYGQPQHF. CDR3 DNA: TGTGCCAGCAGGGACACCCTAGGGTATGGTCAGCCCCAGCATTTT.

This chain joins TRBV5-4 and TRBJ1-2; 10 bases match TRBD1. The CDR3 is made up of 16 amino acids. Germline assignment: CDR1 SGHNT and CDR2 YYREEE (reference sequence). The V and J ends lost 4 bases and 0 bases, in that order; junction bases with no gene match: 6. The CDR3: CASSPGQGVSNYGYTF. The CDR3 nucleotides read TGTGCCAGCAGCCCCGGACAGGGGGTTTCTAACTATGGCTACACCTTC.

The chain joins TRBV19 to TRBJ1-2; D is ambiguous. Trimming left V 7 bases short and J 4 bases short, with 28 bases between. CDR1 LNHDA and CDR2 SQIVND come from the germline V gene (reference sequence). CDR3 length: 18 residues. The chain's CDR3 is CASKPKSHTQISTYGYTF. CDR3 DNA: TGTGCCAGTAAGCCCAAAAGCCACACACAGATCAGCACCTATGGCTACACCTTC.

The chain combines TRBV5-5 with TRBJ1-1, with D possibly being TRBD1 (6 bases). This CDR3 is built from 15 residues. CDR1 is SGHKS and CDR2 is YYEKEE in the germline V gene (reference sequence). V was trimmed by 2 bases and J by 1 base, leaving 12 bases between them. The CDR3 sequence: CASSLTGTTNTEAFF. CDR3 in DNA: TGTGCCAGCAGCTTAACCGGGACAACGAACACTGAAGCTTTCTTT.

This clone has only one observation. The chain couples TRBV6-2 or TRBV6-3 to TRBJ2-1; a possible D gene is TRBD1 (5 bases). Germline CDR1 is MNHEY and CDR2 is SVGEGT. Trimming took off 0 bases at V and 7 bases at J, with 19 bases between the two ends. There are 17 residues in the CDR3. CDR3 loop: CASSYSWGLRSWNEQFF. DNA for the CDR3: TGTGCCAGCAGTTACTCGTGGGGCCTCCGGTCATGGAATGAGCAGTTCTTC.

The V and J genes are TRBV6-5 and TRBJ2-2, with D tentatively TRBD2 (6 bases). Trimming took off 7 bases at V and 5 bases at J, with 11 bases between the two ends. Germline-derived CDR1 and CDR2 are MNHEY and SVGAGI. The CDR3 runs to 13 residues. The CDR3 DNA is TGTGCCAGCAAAACAGGAGGGACCGGGGAGCTGTTTTTT. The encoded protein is CASKTGGTGELFF.

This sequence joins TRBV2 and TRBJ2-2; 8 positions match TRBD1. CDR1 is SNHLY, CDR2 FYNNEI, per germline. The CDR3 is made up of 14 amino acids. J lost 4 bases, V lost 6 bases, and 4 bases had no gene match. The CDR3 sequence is CASSPQGGTGELFF. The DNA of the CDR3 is TGTGCCAGCAGCCCACAGGGGGGCACCGGGGAGCTGTTTTTT.